What follows are 2 T cell receptor beta chains derived from one specimen sequenced in a study of CD8+CD57+ T cells in acquired aplastic anemia. Researchers used genomic DNA as the template to profile TCR beta VDJ and CDR3. Each CDR3 protein gets one entry after TCRdb re-called the reads with MiXCR. The repertoire holds 400,000 to 450,000 distinct CDR3 sequences, 55% to 70% seen once, with 4% in the top ten. The sample was sorted CD4+, CD8+, or CD8+CD57+ T cells (not recorded which) from PBMCs. The receptors were sampled from a human donor in good health, serving as a control.

This clonotype was observed at least ten times. J is TRBJ2-5 and V is TRBV5-1; D tentatively reads TRBD1 or TRBD2 (5 bases each). CDR1 and CDR2 from the germline V gene are SGHRS and YFSETQ. This CDR3 comprises 15 residues. Trimming took 0 bases from V and 2 from J, leaving 11 bases between them. The CDR3 reads CASSLDSGPQETQYF. The CDR3 coding sequence is TGCGCCAGCAGCTTGGATTCGGGACCACAAGAGACCCAGTACTTC.

V gene TRBV10-2 combines with J gene TRBJ2-7, with 10 bases aligning to TRBD1. The CDR3 extends over 13 amino acids. J lost 6 bases, V lost 9 bases, and 8 bases had no gene match. Germline CDR1 and CDR2: WSHSY and SAAADI. CDR3 in DNA: TGCGCCAGTCCGGGACAGGGGAGTGGCGAGCAGTACTTC. Protein sequence: CASPGQGSGEQYF.